These 8 T cell receptor beta chains were all obtained from the same sample, sequenced in a study of T cell responses to AZD1222 COVID-19 vaccine. Some clones are missing from TCRdb's copy, which holds only in-frame ones; the method was immunoSEQ multiplex PCR. This table has tens of thousands of clones, about 83% appearing once. The sample consisted of peripheral blood, taken on day 0 of AZD1222 vaccination. These receptors were obtained from an adult in good health.

The CDR3 DNA sequence: TGTGCCAGCAGCCCTCAGAACACCGGGGAGCTGTTTTTT. Protein: CASSPQNTGELFF. This chain links TRBV7-2 with TRBJ2-2; D unresolved. This CDR3 comprises 13 residues. The germline CDR1 and CDR2 sequences are SGHTA and FQGNSA. With 5 bases removed from V and 1 base from J, the gap between germline ends came to 5 bases.

The CDR3 reads CASSVSSSTNEKLFF. In DNA, the CDR3 is TGTGCCAGCAGCGTAAGCAGTTCAACTAATGAAAAACTGTTTTTT. The chain recombines TRBV9 with TRBJ1-4, with unresolved D. CDR3 length: 15 residues. Deletions cut 1 base from V and 0 bases from J, with 7 bases between. Germline loops: CDR1 SGDLS, CDR2 YYNGEE.

This clone was recorded at least ten times. The V call is TRBV2, the J call TRBJ2-5, with D perhaps TRBD2 (6 bases). The ends were cut back, 3 bases at V and 5 bases at J, with 13 bases in the middle. This CDR3 is 14 amino acids long. CDR1 and CDR2 (germline): SNHLY, FYNNEI. The CDR3 loop reads CASSDFGGRETQYF. In DNA form, the CDR3 reads TGTGCCAGCAGTGATTTCGGGGGAAGGGAGACCCAGTACTTC.

This clone appeared a few times. The J gene is TRBJ1-1, the V gene TRBV28, with D uncertain. This CDR3 is built from 12 residues. V was pared by 8 bases and J by 5 bases, with 12 bases between. Per the germline V gene, CDR1 is MDHEN and CDR2 is SYDVKM. The CDR3 loop reads CASGVGRTEAFF. The CDR3 coding sequence is TGTGCCAGCGGGGTAGGGCGAACTGAAGCTTTCTTT.

The chain joins TRBV6-5 to TRBJ1-6; D remains unclear. CDR1 MNHEY and CDR2 SVGAGI come from the germline V gene. The CDR3 is made up of 13 amino acids. Trimming took off 0 bases at V and 7 bases at J, with 4 bases between the two ends. The CDR3 DNA sequence: TGTGCCAGCAGTTACTCTGAGAATTCACCCCTCCACTTT. As protein: CASSYSENSPLHF.

The chain employs TRBV3-1 (or the pseudogene TRBV3-2) and TRBJ2-5, with D possibly being TRBD1 or TRBD2 (6 bases each). Trimming took 2 bases from V and 4 from J, leaving 17 bases between them. The CDR3 sequence is 16 residues long. The germline CDR1 and CDR2 sequences are LGHDT and YNNKEL (reference sequence). Here the CDR3 reads CASSQLGGGARETQYF. CDR3 DNA: TGTGCCAGCAGCCAATTGGGGGGCGGTGCCCGAGAGACCCAGTACTTC.

The rearrangement links TRBV9 to TRBJ1-6; 7 positions agree with TRBD1. CDR1 and CDR2 (germline): SGDLS, YYNGEE. Losses at the gene ends were 6 bases for V and 4 bases for J; bases not matched to a gene: 7. The length of the CDR3 is 15 residues. The CDR3 region is CASTIGQEYNSPLHF. The CDR3 DNA reads as TGTGCCAGCACTATAGGACAGGAGTATAATTCACCCCTCCACTTT.

The chain employs TRBV28 and TRBJ1-4; no definite D call. The CDR3 consists of 15 residues. The germline V gene has CDR1 MDHEN and CDR2 SYDVKM. Trimming removed 6 bases at V and 5 bases at J, with 16 bases between. The CDR3 protein is CASSQRGALNEKLFF. CDR3 nucleotides: TGTGCCAGCAGCCAACGGGGTGCCCTAAATGAAAAACTGTTTTTT.